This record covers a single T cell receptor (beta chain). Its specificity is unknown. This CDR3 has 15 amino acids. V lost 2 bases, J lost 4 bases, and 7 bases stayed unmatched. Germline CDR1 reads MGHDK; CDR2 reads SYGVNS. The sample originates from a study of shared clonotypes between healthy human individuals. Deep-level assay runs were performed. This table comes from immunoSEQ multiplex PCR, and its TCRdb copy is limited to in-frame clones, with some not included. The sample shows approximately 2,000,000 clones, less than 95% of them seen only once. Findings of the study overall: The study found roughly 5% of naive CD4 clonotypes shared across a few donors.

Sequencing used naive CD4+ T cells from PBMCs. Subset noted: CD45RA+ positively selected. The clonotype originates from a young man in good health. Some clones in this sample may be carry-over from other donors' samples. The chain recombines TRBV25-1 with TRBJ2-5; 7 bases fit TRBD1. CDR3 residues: CASSEIGGEAETQYF. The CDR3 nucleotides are TGTGCCAGCAGTGAAATAGGGGGCGAAGCAGAGACCCAGTACTTC.